The clone carrying this TCR beta chain has at least ten counts. Its antigen is undetermined. CDR1 SNHLY and CDR2 FYNNEI come from the germline V gene. The length of the CDR3 is 14 residues. Trimming took off 0 bases at V and 5 bases at J, with 8 bases between the two ends. The source of the sample is a study of human T cells and chemical hapten exposure. Looking at the study overall: The variation in per-sample TCR yields arose mainly from small differences in pooled library volumes. The study's findings and limits: Once DPC sensitization occurred, TCRs above 1 in 1000 frequency showed no change.

Time point given: patch test 2, 6 weeks after DPC sensitization. Sample treatment: therapeutic diphenylcyclopropenone sensitization with weekly scalp DPC. People who gave samples had alopecia, were 18 to 70 years old, and were suitable for DPC. TCRdb called the RACE reads again in MiXCR, with one record for every CDR3 protein. The sample holds around 360,000 distinct CDR3 sequences; just under 6.5% are singletons and the top ten take around 6.1%. This TCR derives from a young woman with alopecia areata. Some clones in this sample may be carry-over from other donors' samples. J is TRBJ1-3 and V is TRBV2, with D possibly TRBD1 on 6 matching bases. Sequencing was performed on whole blood, taken in connection with sensitization to the hapten diphenylcyclopropenone (DPC). The CDR3 protein is CASSEAGGRNTIYF. The DNA of the CDR3 is TGTGCCAGCAGTGAAGCGGGGGGGCGAAACACCATATATTTT. The full variable domain, rest sourced from reference TRBV2 and TRBJ1-3, is EPEVTQTPSHQVTQMGQEVILRCVPISNHLYFYWYRQILGQKVEFLVSFYNNEISEKSEIFDDQFSVERPDGSNFTLKIRSTKLEDSAMYFCASSEAGGRNTIYFGEGSWLTVV.